These 5 T cell receptor beta chains share one sample of origin, sequenced in a study of blood T cells in healthy people across ages. PCR was performed a second time for roughly 7 to 12 cycles using a sample-barcoded 5' primer and a J-beta primer mix. From the 5' RACE reads, TCRdb called clonotypes with MiXCR, one entry per CDR3 protein. The repertoire holds 700,000 to 950,000 distinct CDR3 sequences, roughly 41% seen once, with under 25% in the top ten. The sequenced sample consisted of blood. These receptors were taken from an older woman in good health.

This clonotype was seen a few times. The chain employs TRBV5-1 and TRBJ1-1; 9 nucleotides align to TRBD1. V lost 4 bases to trimming and J lost 0 bases; unmatched junction nucleotides: 10. The CDR3 sequence is 17 residues long. Germline-derived CDR1 and CDR2 are SGHRS and YFSETQ. DNA for the CDR3: TGCGCCAGCAGCACTGGACAGGGGACCTTCATGAACACTGAAGCTTTCTTT. Translating it yields CASSTGQGTFMNTEAFF.

Regarding this clonotype: A much larger clone differs by one base, so this may be a read error. The chain has TRBV20-1 and TRBJ2-5; D is possibly TRBD2 (6 bases). The end of the DNA is better explained by TRBJ2-7, so the J call may be wrong. Germline V gene sequence: CDR1 DFQATT, CDR2 SNEGSKA (reference sequence). The CDR3 contains 11 residues. CDR3 loop: CSASGRDEQYF. In DNA, the CDR3 is TGCAGTGCTAGCGGGAGAGACGAGCAGTACTTC.

This clonotype was observed a few times. This CDR3 reads CASRARDNSYEQYF. CDR3 nucleotides: TGTGCCAGCAGGGCCCGGGACAACTCCTACGAGCAGTACTTC. The chain links TRBV7-2 to TRBJ2-7; perhaps TRBD1 as D (6 bases). The CDR3 spans 14 residues. Between the trimmed V and J ends, which lost 6 bases and 0 bases, there was a span of 12 bases. CDR1 SGHTA and CDR2 FQGNSA come from the germline V gene.

The V gene is TRBV20-1, the J gene TRBJ2-3, with 9 positions matching TRBD2. CDR1 is DFQATT and CDR2 is SNEGSKA in the germline V gene (reference sequence). The CDR3 has 17 residues. The J segment lost 2 bases and the V segment lost 5 bases, leaving 14 bases of the junction unmatched. In DNA form, the CDR3 reads TGCAGTGCTCGCAGACCCCGACTAGCGGAAATCACAGATACGCAGTATTTT. It encodes CSARRPRLAEITDTQYF.

The chain recombines TRBV5-5 with TRBJ2-1, with D perhaps being TRBD1 or TRBD2 (5 bases each). The CDR3 is made up of 15 amino acids. The germline V and J ends were trimmed by 4 bases and 7 bases, with 18 bases remaining between them. The V gene's germline CDR1 is SGHKS and CDR2 YYEKEE (reference sequence). In DNA form, the CDR3 reads TGTGCCAGCAGCCTGGATCCGGGACCCCGGAATGAGCAGTTCTTC. Its translation is CASSLDPGPRNEQFF.